This passage covers 4 T cell receptor beta chains from one sample sequenced in a study of CD4 T cells in relation to SARS-CoV-2 and coronaviruses. The assay was immunoSEQ multiplex PCR, and TCRdb's table has in-frame clones only and misses some. Among 30,000 to 40,000 clones listed, over 75% were seen once. For these receptors, no antigen is known. Sequencing was performed on memory CD4+ T cells from PBMCs, cultured in vitro. These receptor sequences come from an adult with COVID-19.

The rearrangement uses TRBV6-5 and TRBJ2-7; TRBD1 or TRBD2 may be the D gene (5 bases each). Germline CDR1 and CDR2: MNHEY and SVGAGI. Between the trimmed V and J ends, which lost 0 bases and 6 bases, there was a span of 15 bases. The CDR3 runs to 15 residues. The CDR3 sequence is CASSYSFGDPGEQYF. The CDR3 bases are TGTGCCAGCAGTTACTCTTTCGGGGACCCGGGCGAGCAGTACTTC.

A single count supports this clone. CDR3 sequence reads: CASSPADTQYF. The CDR3 nucleotides read TGTGCCAGCAGCCCAGCGGATACGCAGTATTTT. The chain has TRBV5-5 and TRBJ2-3; no clear D. Per germline, CDR1 SGHKS and CDR2 YYEKEE (reference sequence). V was pared by 4 bases and J by 6 bases, with 6 bases between. This CDR3 contains 11 residues. The variable domain in full, completed from reference TRBV5-5 and TRBJ2-3, reads DAGVTQSPTHLIKTRGQQVTLRCSPISGHKSVSWYQQVLGQGPQFIFQYYEKEERGRGNFPDRFSARQFPNYSSELNVNALLLGDSALYLCASSPADTQYFGPGTRLTVL.

J is TRBJ1-5 and V is TRBV3-1 (or the pseudogene TRBV3-2); a possible D gene is TRBD1 (5 bases). CDR1 and CDR2 from the germline V gene are LGHDT and YNNKEL (reference sequence). This CDR3 contains 12 residues. The V gene lost 1 base and the J gene lost 12 bases, with 10 bases spanning the gap. The CDR3 DNA sequence: TGTGCCAGCAGCCAAGGGGAGGGGAGCCAGCATTTT. This gives the protein CASSQGEGSQHF.

This clone was detected a few times. The V call is TRBV7-9, the J call TRBJ2-7, with D unclear. With 0 bases removed from V and 7 bases from J, the gap between germline ends came to 13 bases. The CDR3 has 14 residues. Germline V CDR1 and CDR2: SEHNR, FQNEAQ (reference sequence). The CDR3 region has the DNA TGTGCCAGCAGCTTAGCGCTTCTGGAGCATGAGCAGTACTTC. The encoded protein is CASSLALLEHEQYF.